The clone carrying this TCR beta chain was observed a handful of times. Its antigen is undetermined. Trimming pared 3 bases from V and 4 bases from J, leaving 12 bases between. The CDR3 extends over 13 amino acids. Germline loops: CDR1 SQVTM, CDR2 ANQGSEA. The data stem from a study of identical twins. Study-level points and caveats: In cord blood, abundant beta clonotypes had fewer insertions; memory showed no trend. The degree of excess twin sharing was weaker in beta out-of-frame sequences. Zero-insertion results could be subject to partial confounding by invariant MAIT and iNKT cells.

With no exceptions, donors were healthy Caucasians. TCRdb re-called the 5' RACE reads through MiXCR, storing one row per CDR3 protein. The data contain approximately 690,000 distinct CDR3 sequences, roughly 6.2% of them singletons. The J gene is TRBJ2-5, the V gene TRBV29-1, with D perhaps TRBD1 or TRBD2 (5 bases each). This clonotype was obtained from a man in his late teens or twenties in good health. The source material was naive T cells sorted from blood. The CDR3 DNA is TGCAGCGTTGAGTGGGGGATCGGAGAGACCCAGTACTTC. Translating gives CSVEWGIGETQYF.